A single sample gave rise to the 28 T cell receptor beta chains below, sequenced in a study of blood T cells in healthy people across ages (dated by TCRdb to between 2014 and 2016). Library preparation employed 5' RACE. The sample was run on an Illumina HiSeq 2500. The second PCR ran for about 6 to 12 cycles and used a J-beta primer mix along with a sample-barcoded 5' primer. TCRdb reprocessed the public reads (quality trimming at Q25 with fastp, clone calling with MiXCR) and kept in-frame beta chains. A single entry per CDR3 protein holds the most common genes and DNA from its merged rows. Present in this sample are some 700,000 distinct CDR3 sequences, around 40% of which were seen just once. The ten largest clones represent under 25% of the sample. Sequencing was done on a sample of blood. These receptors came from a woman aged 55-69 years in good health.

This clonotype was recorded a few times. DNA for the CDR3: TGTGCCAGCAGCCAAATCCGGGACAGGGACAATGAGCAGTTCTTC. Translated: CASSQIRDRDNEQFF. V usage is TRBV14 and J usage is TRBJ2-1; 9 bases are a match to TRBD1. This CDR3 spans 15 amino acids. CDR1 and CDR2 (germline): SGHDN, FVKESK. Germline trimming cut 2 bases from V and 5 bases from J; bases unmatched to any gene: 4.

The V and J genes are TRBV7-2 and TRBJ2-1, with 7 bases matching TRBD1. V gave up 4 bases and J gave up 9 bases; unmatched junction bases: 12. Germline CDR1 and CDR2: SGHTA and FQGNSA. The CDR3 covers 15 residues. The CDR3 reads CASSSPGQNWVEQFF. CDR3 coding DNA: TGTGCCAGCAGCTCTCCGGGACAGAACTGGGTTGAGCAGTTCTTC.

The V and J genes are TRBV20-1 and TRBJ1-2; D not certain. Germline loops: CDR1 DFQATT, CDR2 SNEGSKA (reference sequence). The V gene lost 2 bases and the J gene lost 0 bases, with 13 bases spanning the gap. The CDR3 is 15 residues long. The CDR3 region has the DNA TGCAGTGCTAGAATGAGTCTTCTGGCTAACTATGGCTACACCTTC. As protein: CSARMSLLANYGYTF.

A note on this clonotype: A much larger clone sits a single nucleotide away, making a read error possible. The V gene is TRBV7-2, the J gene TRBJ2-7; 9 nucleotides align to TRBD2. Germline CDR1 and CDR2: SGHTA and FQGNSA. The trim removed 0 bases at V and 1 base at J, leaving 1 base unmatched. CDR3 length equals 15 residues. CDR3 sequence (DNA): TGTACCAGCAGCTTAGCAGCGGGGGGATCCTACGAGCAGTACTTC. Its translation: CTSSLAAGGSYEQYF.

In its sample, this clonotype was seen a few times. V is TRBV9 and J is TRBJ2-4; D unresolved. Deletions cut 2 bases from V and 1 base from J, with 10 bases between. CDR1 and CDR2 from the germline V gene are SGDLS and YYNGEE. The CDR3 spans 15 residues. The CDR3 bases are TGTGCCAGCAGCGTCACCCTAGGTGCCAAAAACATTCAGTACTTC. It translates to CASSVTLGAKNIQYF.

This clonotype has only a few counts. V gene TRBV6-1 combines with J gene TRBJ2-7; 12 bases agree with TRBD2. CDR1 is MNHNS and CDR2 is SASEGT in the germline V gene. This CDR3 is 17 amino acids long. V lost 5 bases, J lost 1 base, and 9 bases stayed unmatched. CDR3 coding DNA: TGTGCCAGCAGTCGACTGAGACTAGCGGGAGTGTCCTACGAGCAGTACTTC. Protein sequence: CASSRLRLAGVSYEQYF.

The V gene is TRBV29-1, the J gene TRBJ2-2; 7 nucleotides line up with TRBD1. CDR3 size: 14 residues. Trimming at V came to 6 bases and at J to 1 base, leaving 5 bases not matched to a gene. Germline assignment: CDR1 SQVTM and CDR2 ANQGSEA. The chain's CDR3 is CSVSGTVNTGELFF. CDR3 bases: TGCAGCGTGTCCGGGACAGTGAACACCGGGGAGCTGTTTTTT.

The V gene is TRBV9, the J gene TRBJ2-4; 7 nucleotides line up with TRBD1. The J call is doubtful: the DNA matches TRBJ2-7 better. The CDR3 is 16 residues long. The V gene's germline CDR1 is SGDLS and CDR2 YYNGEE. The chain's CDR3 is CASSPFRGGAKNEQYF. CDR3 DNA sequence: TGTGCCAGCAGCCCCTTCCGAGGGGGCGCGAAGAACGAGCAGTACTTC.

V usage is TRBV20-1 and J usage is TRBJ2-5; D is ambiguous. Germline V gives CDR1 DFQATT, CDR2 SNEGSKA (reference sequence). CDR3 length equals 12 residues. The CDR3 loop reads CNTPPAQETQYF. CDR3 nucleotides: TGCAATACTCCCCCCGCACAAGAGACCCAGTACTTC.

This clonotype turned up a few times. The V gene is TRBV18, the J gene TRBJ2-7; D not certain. The V end lost 3 bases, the J end lost 0 bases, and 12 bases lay between the germline ends. The CDR3 is made up of 15 amino acids. Germline V CDR1 and CDR2: KGHSH, LQKENI. In DNA, the CDR3 is TGTGCCAGCTCACCCAAGGGCCTGAGCTCCTACGAGCAGTACTTC. Amino acid sequence: CASSPKGLSSYEQYF.

The V and J genes are TRBV9 and TRBJ2-4; the D call may be TRBD1 or TRBD2 (6 bases each). The J call is in doubt because the DNA end fits TRBJ2-7 better. This CDR3 is built from 15 residues. The germline gives CDR1 SGDLS, CDR2 YYNGEE. CDR3 DNA sequence: TGTGCCAGCAGCGGAGGGGGGCTAGCTACCTGCGAGCAGTACTTC. This sequence encodes CASSGGGLATCEQYF.

As DNA, the CDR3 is TGTGCCAGTAGTATGATCGTGGGCGAGACCCAGTACTTC. The encoded protein is CASSMIVGETQYF. This chain connects TRBV19 to TRBJ2-5; no reliable D call. CDR1 is LNHDA and CDR2 is SQIVND in the germline V gene (reference sequence). This CDR3 has 13 amino acids. The V and J ends lost 3 bases and 5 bases respectively, with 10 bases between them.

J is TRBJ1-1 and V is TRBV7-3; D remains unclear. The CDR3 has 14 residues. CDR1 is SGHTA and CDR2 is FQGTGA in the germline V gene. Deletions cut 5 bases from V and 3 bases from J, with 13 bases between. DNA for the CDR3: TGTGCCAGCAGCCCAAGTCTGGGGTACACTGAAGCTTTCTTT. Translated: CASSPSLGYTEAFF.

V is TRBV20-1 and J is TRBJ2-5; the D gene is possibly TRBD1 (5 bases). Trimming took 0 bases from V and 11 from J, leaving 16 bases between them. Germline V gene data show CDR1 as DFQATT and CDR2 as SNEGSKA (reference sequence). The CDR3 extends over 13 amino acids. Here the CDR3 reads CSARDRQGQAQYF. For the CDR3, the DNA is TGCAGTGCTAGAGATCGTCAGGGTCAGGCGCAGTACTTC.

Details on this clonotype: At one end, the junction sequence differs from germline, possibly due to a read error. This chain connects TRBV6-2 or TRBV6-3 to TRBJ2-1; perhaps TRBD2 as D (7 bases). The length of the CDR3 is 15 residues. The germline V gene has CDR1 MNHEY and CDR2 SVGEGT. CDR3 protein: CTSSYWEGDQETQFF. The CDR3 nucleotides read TGTACCAGCAGTTACTGGGAGGGGGATCAAGAGACCCAGTTCTTC.

V gene TRBV29-1 combines with J gene TRBJ2-5, with D hard to call. This CDR3 is 12 amino acids long. Germline CDR1 reads SQVTM; CDR2 reads ANQGSEA. The V and J ends lost 1 base and 6 bases respectively, with 9 bases between them. The CDR3 DNA sequence: TGCAGCGTTGAAGTCAGTGCGAAGACCCAGTACTTC. Amino acid sequence: CSVEVSAKTQYF.

V usage is TRBV30 and J usage is TRBJ2-3; D possibly corresponds to TRBD1 (5 bases). This CDR3 has 14 residues. Germline CDR1 is GTSNPN and CDR2 is SVGIG (reference sequence). Trimming removed 4 bases from V and 3 bases from J, with 14 bases in between. The CDR3 sequence: CAWTQGAWTDTQYF. DNA of the CDR3: TGTGCCTGGACCCAAGGGGCTTGGACAGATACGCAGTATTTT.

The chain employs TRBV20-1 and TRBJ2-1; 16 nucleotides agree with TRBD2. Trimming at V came to 6 bases and at J to 8 bases, leaving 7 bases not matched to a gene. The CDR3 is made up of 15 amino acids. Germline CDR1 is DFQATT and CDR2 is SNEGSKA (reference sequence). This CDR3 reads CSAQGLAGGRDEQFF. CDR3 nucleotide sequence: TGCAGTGCACAGGGACTAGCGGGAGGGAGAGATGAGCAGTTCTTC.

The V call is TRBV6-2 or TRBV6-3, the J call TRBJ2-3, with 9 bases aligning to TRBD2. CDR3 length: 14 amino acids. V lost 6 bases to trimming and J lost 5 bases; unmatched junction nucleotides: 6. The germline CDR1 and CDR2 sequences are MNHEY and SVGEGT. Here the CDR3 DNA reads TGTGCCAGCAGAGGGACTAGCTTCGGAGATACGCAGTATTTT. Translation gives CASRGTSFGDTQYF.

Worth noting for this clonotype: Just one base apart from a much larger clone, this may be a read error. V gene TRBV5-1 combines with J gene TRBJ2-1; 11 bases map to TRBD2. V lost 3 bases and J lost 8; bases outside the gene matches: 10. Germline-derived CDR1 and CDR2 are SGHRS and YFSETQ. This CDR3 comprises 16 residues. The CDR3 sequence is CASSSLLAGATDEQFF. The CDR3 bases are TGCGCCAGCAGCTCCCTACTAGCGGGAGCGACCGATGAGCAGTTCTTC.

The gene calls are TRBV29-1 and TRBJ2-1, with D possibly being TRBD1 (6 bases). Germline V gives CDR1 SQVTM, CDR2 ANQGSEA. CDR3 size: 16 residues. Deletions cut 0 bases from V and 1 base from J, with 13 bases between. CDR3 DNA: TGCAGCGTTGAAGATCCTCTACAGGGTTCCTACAATGAGCAGTTCTTC. It translates to CSVEDPLQGSYNEQFF.

The chain has TRBV20-1 and TRBJ2-5; D remains unclear. V dropped 3 bases and J dropped 1 base, with 12 bases sitting between them. From germline, CDR1 is DFQATT and CDR2 SNEGSKA (reference sequence). CDR3 length equals 14 residues. Here the CDR3 reads CSASGGRAQETQYF. The CDR3 DNA reads as TGCAGTGCTAGCGGCGGCAGAGCCCAAGAGACCCAGTACTTC.

The chain is built from TRBV28 and TRBJ1-1; tentative D call: TRBD1 (6 bases). The CDR3 has 15 residues. Per germline, CDR1 MDHEN and CDR2 SYDVKM. Trimming stripped 3 bases from V and 4 bases from J, with 15 bases between. As DNA, the CDR3 is TGTGCCAGCAGTTTTCAGGTTGGGGGGGCCACTGAAGCTTTCTTT. Protein product: CASSFQVGGATEAFF.

This clonotype has just one count. The chain employs TRBV20-1 and TRBJ2-1, with D possibly TRBD2 on 5 matching bases. The V end lost 3 bases, the J end lost 13 bases, and 16 bases lay between the germline ends. This CDR3 contains 12 residues. Germline loops: CDR1 DFQATT, CDR2 SNEGSKA (reference sequence). CDR3 sequence: CSASGSVKTQFF. The CDR3 bases are TGCAGTGCTAGCGGTAGCGTGAAGACCCAGTTCTTC.

The gene calls are TRBV5-1 and TRBJ2-3; 12 positions agree with TRBD2. The CDR3 consists of 17 residues. In germline, CDR1 is SGHRS, CDR2 YFSETQ. V was pared by 0 bases and J by 0 bases, with 2 bases of the junction left unmatched. CDR3 region: CASSLGGTSGSTDTQYF. In nucleotides, the CDR3 is TGCGCCAGCAGCTTGGGGGGGACTAGCGGGAGCACAGATACGCAGTATTTT.

J is TRBJ2-1 and V is TRBV7-6; no reliable D call. Germline assignment: CDR1 SGHVS and CDR2 FNYEAQ. Deletions cut 6 bases from V and 6 bases from J, with 18 bases between. This CDR3 has 15 residues. The CDR3 reads CASSYGLAVSNEQFF. DNA for the CDR3: TGTGCCAGCAGTTATGGGCTCGCGGTTAGCAATGAGCAGTTCTTC.

The chain combines TRBV12-3 or TRBV12-4 with TRBJ2-3; the D is unclear. This CDR3 has 14 residues. Trimming pared 6 bases from V and 4 bases from J, leaving 14 bases between. The DNA for the CDR3 is TGTGCCAGCAGCCCCCGAACTTCAGCAGATACGCAGTATTTT. Protein product: CASSPRTSADTQYF.

This clonotype has only a few counts. One base away lies a much larger clone, so this may be a sequencing read error. The chain is built from TRBV4-3 and TRBJ2-7; a possible D gene is TRBD2 (5 bases). V lost 0 bases, J lost 7 bases, and 16 bases lay in between. Germline V gives CDR1 LGHNA, CDR2 YSLEER. The CDR3 has 15 residues. The CDR3 sequence: CASSQDRRVGAEQYF. The CDR3 bases are TGCGCCAGCAGCCAAGATCGTAGGGTGGGAGCTGAGCAGTACTTC.